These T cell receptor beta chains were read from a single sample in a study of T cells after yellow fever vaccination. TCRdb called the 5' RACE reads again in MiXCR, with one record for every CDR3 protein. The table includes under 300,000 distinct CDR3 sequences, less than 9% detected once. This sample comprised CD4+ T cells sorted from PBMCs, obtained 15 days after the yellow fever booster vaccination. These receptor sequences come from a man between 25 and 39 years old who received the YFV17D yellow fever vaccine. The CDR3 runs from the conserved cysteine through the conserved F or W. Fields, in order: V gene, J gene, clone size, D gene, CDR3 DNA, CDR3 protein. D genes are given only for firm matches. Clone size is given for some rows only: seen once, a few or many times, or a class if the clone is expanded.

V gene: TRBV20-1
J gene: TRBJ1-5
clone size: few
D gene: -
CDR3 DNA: TGCAGTGCTAGAGATCGCAGGTATAGCAATCAGCCCCAGCATTTT
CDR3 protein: CSARDRRYSNQPQHF

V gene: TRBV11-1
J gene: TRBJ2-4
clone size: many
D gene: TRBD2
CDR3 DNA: TGTGCCAGCAGCCAGCGGGGCGCCCAGGGCATTCAGTACTTC
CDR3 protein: CASSQRGAQGIQYF

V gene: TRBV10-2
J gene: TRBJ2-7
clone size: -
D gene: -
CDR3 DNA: TGCGCCAGCAGCAAAACCTACGAGCGGTACTTC
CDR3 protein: CASSKTYERYF

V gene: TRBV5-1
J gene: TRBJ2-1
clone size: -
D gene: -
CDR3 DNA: TGCGCCAGCAGGCCAGAGGCCTACAATGAGCAGTTCTTC
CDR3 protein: CASRPEAYNEQFF

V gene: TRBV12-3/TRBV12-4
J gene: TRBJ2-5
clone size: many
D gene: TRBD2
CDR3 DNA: TGTGCCAGCAGCCCCAGGATAGCGGGAGCCCAAGAGACCCAGTACTTC
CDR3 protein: CASSPRIAGAQETQYF

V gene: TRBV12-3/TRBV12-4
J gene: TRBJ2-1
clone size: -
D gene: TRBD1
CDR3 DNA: TGTGCCAGCAGTTTATGGGACAGTACCTACAATGAGCAGTTCTTC
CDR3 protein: CASSLWDSTYNEQFF

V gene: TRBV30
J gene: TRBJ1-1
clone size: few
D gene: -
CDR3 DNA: TGTGCCTGGAGGACGGGGGGTAGGACTTTCTTT
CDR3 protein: CAWRTGGRTFF

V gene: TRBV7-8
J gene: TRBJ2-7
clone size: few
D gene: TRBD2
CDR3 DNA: TGTGCCAGCAGCTTTTTAGCGGGGGCCTACGAGCAGTACTTC
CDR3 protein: CASSFLAGAYEQYF

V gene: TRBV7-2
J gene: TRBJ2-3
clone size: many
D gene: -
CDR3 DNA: TGTGCCAGCAGCTTAGCGGGAGACACAGATACGCAGTATTTT
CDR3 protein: CASSLAGDTDTQYF

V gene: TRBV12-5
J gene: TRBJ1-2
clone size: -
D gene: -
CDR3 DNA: TGTGCTAGTGGTTTGACAACCCCCCAGGGGCTAGACTATGGCTACACCTTC
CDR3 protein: CASGLTTPQGLDYGYTF

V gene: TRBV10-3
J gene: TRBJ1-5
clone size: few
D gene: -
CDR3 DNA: TGTGCCATCAGAAAGGACGGTAGCAATCAGCCCCAGCATTTT
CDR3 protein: CAIRKDGSNQPQHF

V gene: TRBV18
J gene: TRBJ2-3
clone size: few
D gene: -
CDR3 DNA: TGTGCCAGCTCACTATCCTGGACAGATACGCAGTATTTT
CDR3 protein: CASSLSWTDTQYF

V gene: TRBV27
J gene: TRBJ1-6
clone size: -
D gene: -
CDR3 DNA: TGTGCCAGCAGTTTATGGGTAGGGGATAATAATTCACCCCTCCACTTT
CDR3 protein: CASSLWVGDNNSPLHF

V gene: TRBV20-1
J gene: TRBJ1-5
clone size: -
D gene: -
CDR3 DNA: TGCAGTGCTACCGGGACATATAATCAGCCCCAGCATTTT
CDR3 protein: CSATGTYNQPQHF

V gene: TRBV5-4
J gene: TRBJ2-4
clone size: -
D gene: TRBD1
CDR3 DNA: TGTGCCAGCAGCTTGATGACAGGGAAAGGGAAAAACATTCAGTACTTC
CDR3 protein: CASSLMTGKGKNIQYF

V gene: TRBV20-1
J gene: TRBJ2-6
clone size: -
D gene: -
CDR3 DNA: TGCAGTGCTAGTCTGCGCTCTGGGGCCAACGTCCTGACTTTC
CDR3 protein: CSASLRSGANVLTF

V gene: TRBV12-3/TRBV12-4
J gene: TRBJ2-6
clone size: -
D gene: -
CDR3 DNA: TGTGCCAGCAGTTTAAAGGGGGCTGGGGCCAACGTCCTGACTTTC
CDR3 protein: CASSLKGAGANVLTF

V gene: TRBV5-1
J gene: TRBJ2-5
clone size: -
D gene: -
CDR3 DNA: TGCGCCAGCAGCATGGCCGGGTTGGCGGAGACCCAGTACTTC
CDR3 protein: CASSMAGLAETQYF

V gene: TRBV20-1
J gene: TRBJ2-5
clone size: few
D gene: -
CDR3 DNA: TGCAGTGCTAGACCCAGCGGGCTTCTCCAAGAGACCCAGTACTTC
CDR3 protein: CSARPSGLLQETQYF

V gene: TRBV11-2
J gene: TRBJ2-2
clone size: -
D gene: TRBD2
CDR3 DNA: TGTGCCAGCAGCTTAAGTCGGCTAGCGGGAGCGGTCACCGGGGAGCTGTTTTTT
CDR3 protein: CASSLSRLAGAVTGELFF

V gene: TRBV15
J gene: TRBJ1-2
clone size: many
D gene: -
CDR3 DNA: TGTGCCACCAGCAGAGATACGTTTTCCTATGGCTACACCTTC
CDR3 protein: CATSRDTFSYGYTF

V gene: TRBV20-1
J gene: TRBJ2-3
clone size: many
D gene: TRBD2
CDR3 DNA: TGCAGTGCTAGCCCCTCTAGCGGGAGCACAGATACGCAGTATTTT
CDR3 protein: CSASPSSGSTDTQYF

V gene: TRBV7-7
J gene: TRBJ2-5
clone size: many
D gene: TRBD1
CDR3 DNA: TGTGCTAGCAGCTTAGGACGACAGGGACAAGAGACCCAGTACTTC
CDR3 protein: CASSLGRQGQETQYF

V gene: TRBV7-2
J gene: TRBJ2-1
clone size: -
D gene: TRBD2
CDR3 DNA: TGTGCCAGCAGCTTAGTAGCGGGAGGGGGGCATGAGCAGTTCTTC
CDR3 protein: CASSLVAGGGHEQFF